Listed here is a single T cell receptor beta chain. This record comes from a study of human T cells and chemical hapten exposure. At the level of the study: Patients had diphenylcyclopropenone applied to the scalp weekly throughout the approximately 23-week study.

The time point is: patch test 1, 2 weeks after DPC sensitization. Treatment: therapeutic diphenylcyclopropenone sensitization with weekly scalp DPC. TCRdb called the RACE reads again in MiXCR, with one record for every CDR3 protein. The profile shows approximately 340,000 distinct CDR3 sequences, approximately 6.9% of them singletons. The CDR3 spans 14 residues. Between the trimmed V and J ends, which lost 5 bases and 10 bases, there was a span of 15 bases. Germline lookup yields CDR1 SGHTA and CDR2 FQGTGA. V usage is TRBV7-3 and J usage is TRBJ1-6; D unresolved. The source of this sequence is a woman between 18 and 29 years old with alopecia areata. Some clones in this sample may be carry-over from other donors' samples. Sequenced material: whole blood, taken in connection with sensitization to the hapten diphenylcyclopropenone (DPC). CDR3 in amino acids: CASSPVADGSPLHF. Written as DNA, the CDR3 is TGTGCCAGCAGCCCCGTGGCTGACGGGTCACCCCTCCACTTT.